The 28 T cell receptor beta chains reported below all come from one sample, sequenced in a study of Tregs in tolerant kidney transplant recipients (dated by TCRdb to about 2019). Receptors were amplified or captured by the immunoSEQ multiplex PCR assay. TCRdb stores this immuneACCESS table with in-frame sequences only. Part of the clones is absent; in the studies checked, under half of the shortfall reflects unresolved V genes, and no reason is known for the rest. This sample is represented by some 55,000 clones; around 80% of them were singletons. The ten largest clones take up 4% to 6.5% of the sample. Material: CD4+ T cells from blood. These receptors were obtained from a human donor in good health.

CDR3 in DNA: TGTGCCAGCAGCCCTAGGGCGGGGGACAGGGGGCATGACGAGCAGTACTTC. This translates into CASSPRAGDRGHDEQYF. V gene TRBV7-9 combines with J gene TRBJ2-7, with TRBD1 matching 12 bases. V trimming: 5 bases; J trimming: 5 bases; junction bases outside the gene matches: 13. Germline V CDR1 and CDR2: SEHNR, FQNEAQ (reference sequence). This CDR3 comprises 17 residues. The variable domain in full, with the rest retrieved from reference TRBV7-9 and TRBJ2-7, is DTGVSQNPRHKITKRGQNVTFRCDPISEHNRLYWYRQTLGQGPEFLTYFQNEAQLEKSRLLSDRFSAERPKGSFSTLEIQRTEQGDSAMYLCASSPRAGDRGHDEQYFGPGTRLTVT.

The J gene is TRBJ1-1, the V gene TRBV4-1, with D unclear. Germline lookup yields CDR1 MGHRA and CDR2 YSYEKL. CDR3 length: 17 residues. V shed 0 bases and J shed 1 base, with 15 bases lying between them. This CDR3 is CASSQDFSGRRNTEAFF. CDR3 in DNA: TGCGCCAGCAGCCAAGATTTTTCTGGACGGAGGAACACTGAAGCTTTCTTT.

This clone was observed once. The V and J genes are TRBV11-3 and TRBJ2-5, with 7 nucleotides matching TRBD2. The CDR3 is 17 residues long. CDR1 and CDR2 from the germline V gene are SGHNT and YENEEA. V lost 1 base, J lost 5 bases, and 13 bases stayed unmatched. DNA for the CDR3: TGTGCCAGCAGCTTAGGCCTCGGGGGGTCCCCAGGGGAGACCCAGTACTTC. It encodes CASSLGLGGSPGETQYF.

V and J are TRBV18 and TRBJ2-7, with TRBD1 matching 8 bases. Trimming at V came to 6 bases and at J to 6 bases, leaving 7 bases not matched to a gene. The CDR3 consists of 13 residues. The V gene's germline CDR1 is KGHSH and CDR2 LQKENI. CDR3 in amino acids: CASSLQGAGEQYF. Here the CDR3 DNA reads TGTGCCAGCTCCCTGCAGGGGGCTGGCGAGCAGTACTTC. The variable domain in full, completed from reference TRBV18 and TRBJ2-7, reads NAGVMQNPRHLVRRRGQEARLRCSPMKGHSHVYWYRQLPEEGLKFMVYLQKENIIDESGMPKERFSAEFPKEGPSILRIQQVVRGDSAAYFCASSLQGAGEQYFGPGTRLTVT.

The chain links TRBV5-8 to TRBJ1-5, with 7 positions matching TRBD1. Germline loops: CDR1 SGHTS, CDR2 YDEGEE. The V and J ends lost 1 base and 5 bases, in that order; junction bases with no gene match: 9. CDR3 length equals 16 residues. CDR3 DNA sequence: TGTGCCAGCAGCTTGTTCTTAGGGGGCCCGGATCAGCCCCAGCATTTT. This sequence encodes CASSLFLGGPDQPQHF.

The chain couples TRBV6-5 to TRBJ2-5, with 7 bases that match TRBD1. The CDR3 extends over 13 amino acids. V lost 8 bases to trimming and J lost 4 bases; unmatched junction nucleotides: 7. Germline V gene sequence: CDR1 MNHEY, CDR2 SVGAGI. The CDR3 here is CASRDSNGETQYF. The CDR3 DNA reads TGTGCCAGCCGGGACAGTAATGGAGAGACCCAGTACTTC.

V gene TRBV4-3 combines with J gene TRBJ1-5; D unclear. Trimming took 3 bases from V and 1 from J, leaving 7 bases between them. Germline values: CDR1 LGHNA, CDR2 YSLEER. CDR3 length: 14 residues. The CDR3 DNA reads TGCGCCAGCAGCCATGCAGGCAGCAATCAGCCCCAGCATTTT. Translating it yields CASSHAGSNQPQHF.

The CDR3 coding sequence is TGCGCCAGCGCGACTGGTAACACAGATACGCAGTATTTT. The encoded protein is CASATGNTDTQYF. This chain connects TRBV5-1 to TRBJ2-3, with D uncertain. Per germline, CDR1 SGHRS and CDR2 YFSETQ. V dropped 7 bases and J dropped 2 bases, with 11 bases sitting between them. The CDR3 has 13 amino acids.

This chain uses TRBV7-6 with TRBJ2-7, with 10 bases identical to TRBD1. This CDR3 has 15 amino acids. J lost 5 bases, V lost 4 bases, and 8 bases had no gene match. Germline V CDR1 and CDR2: SGHVS, FNYEAQ. As DNA, the CDR3 is TGTGCCAGCAGCTCCCGGACAGGGGGGACGAACGAGCAGTACTTC. Its protein is CASSSRTGGTNEQYF.

This chain links TRBV15 with TRBJ2-7; D is undetermined. Germline values: CDR1 LNHNV, CDR2 YYDKDF (reference sequence). The germline V and J ends were trimmed by 4 bases and 1 base, with 5 bases remaining between them. CDR3 length: 12 residues. The CDR3 loop reads CATSTGSYEQYF. In DNA form, the CDR3 reads TGTGCCACCAGCACCGGATCCTACGAGCAGTACTTC.

Relative to its sample, this clone is medium-sized (0.01 to 0.1%). This chain links TRBV28 with TRBJ2-3, with D unclear. Per the germline V gene, CDR1 is MDHEN and CDR2 is SYDVKM. Trimming took 3 bases from V and 2 from J, leaving 12 bases between them. CDR3 length: 15 residues. The CDR3 DNA sequence: TGTGCCAGCAGTTTGCCGTCGCAACTCACAGATACGCAGTATTTT. Residues: CASSLPSQLTDTQYF. Looking up the rest from reference TRBV28 and TRBJ2-3 gives the full variable domain: DVKVTQSSRYLVKRTGEKVFLECVQDMDHENMFWYRQDPGLGLRLIYFSYDVKMKEKGDIPEGYSVSREKKERFSLILESASTNQTSMYLCASSLPSQLTDTQYFGPGTRLTVL.

This chain connects TRBV6-6 to TRBJ2-5; no reliable D call. The V gene lost 7 bases and the J gene lost 7 bases, with 13 bases spanning the gap. The CDR3 is 12 amino acids. CDR1 is MNHNY and CDR2 is SVGAGI in the germline V gene (reference sequence). The CDR3 coding sequence is TGTGCCAGCAAACCCCACCCGAGGACCCAGTACTTC. Amino acids: CASKPHPRTQYF.

This chain connects TRBV9 to TRBJ2-1, with D perhaps matching TRBD2 (5 bases). Between the trimmed V and J ends, which lost 0 bases and 1 base, there was a span of 23 bases. This CDR3 comprises 20 residues. Germline CDR1 reads SGDLS; CDR2 reads YYNGEE. CDR3 nucleotides: TGTGCCAGCAGCGTAGGCCTCTCCCCACTGATGGACTCTTCCTACAATGAGCAGTTCTTC. Amino acid sequence: CASSVGLSPLMDSSYNEQFF.

The chain is built from TRBV5-5 and TRBJ2-3, with D possibly TRBD2 on 5 matching bases. V was cut by 2 bases and J by 2 bases, with 12 bases left in between. The CDR3 extends over 15 amino acids. Per the germline V gene, CDR1 is SGHKS and CDR2 is YYEKEE (reference sequence). The CDR3: CASSFPKDFTDTQYF. DNA of the CDR3: TGTGCCAGCAGCTTCCCGAAGGACTTCACAGATACGCAGTATTTT.

The J gene is TRBJ2-5, the V gene TRBV19; D is uncertain. V lost 3 bases to trimming and J lost 1 base, with 6 bases between them. Germline CDR1 is LNHDA and CDR2 is SQIVND (reference sequence). The CDR3 extends over 13 amino acids. The CDR3 sequence is CASSIQVQETQYF. The CDR3 region has the DNA TGTGCCAGTAGTATCCAAGTCCAAGAGACCCAGTACTTC.

J is TRBJ1-1 and V is TRBV6-4; D may be TRBD1 (5 bases). The germline V and J ends were trimmed by 2 bases and 4 bases, with 11 bases remaining between them. The CDR3 sequence is 14 residues long. Germline loops: CDR1 MRHNA, CDR2 SNTAGT. This CDR3 is CASSDGGEATEAFF. In DNA, the CDR3 is TGTGCCAGCAGTGACGGGGGGGAGGCCACTGAAGCTTTCTTT.

The chain carries TRBV13 and TRBJ2-7, with D unclear. This CDR3 spans 12 amino acids. Germline CDR1 and CDR2: PRHDT and FYEKMQ (reference sequence). V was trimmed by 5 bases and J by 0 bases, leaving 5 bases between them. The CDR3 loop reads CASSQASYEQYF. The CDR3 DNA is TGTGCCAGCAGCCAGGCCTCCTACGAGCAGTACTTC.

V gene TRBV6-6 combines with J gene TRBJ2-7, with D unresolved. This CDR3 has 15 residues. The germline V gene encodes CDR1 MNHNY and CDR2 SVGAGI (reference sequence). V was cut by 6 bases and J by 2 bases, with 17 bases left in between. The CDR3 DNA reads as TGTGCCAGCAGCCCCTTCTTCCCCCGACCCTACGAGCAGTACTTC. It translates to CASSPFFPRPYEQYF.

The gene calls are TRBV10-3 and TRBJ2-1; D gene unclear. CDR3 length: 15 amino acids. V lost 3 bases and J lost 0, with 9 bases in between. The germline V gene encodes CDR1 ENHRY and CDR2 SYGVKD. The CDR3: CAISDRLSSYNEQFF. The CDR3 region has the DNA TGTGCCATCAGTGACAGGTTAAGCTCCTACAATGAGCAGTTCTTC.

The rearrangement joins TRBV9 to TRBJ1-6, with D maybe TRBD1 (5 bases). The CDR3 runs to 14 residues. CDR1 and CDR2 from the germline V gene are SGDLS and YYNGEE. Trimming cost V 3 bases and J 14 bases, with 18 bases left between them. CDR3 in amino acids: CASSADMGGYSLHF. The CDR3 DNA is TGTGCCAGCAGCGCCGACATGGGGGGTTACTCCCTCCACTTT.

The chain uses TRBV10-3 and TRBJ1-2, with D possibly matching TRBD1 (5 bases). CDR3 length: 16 residues. Looked up from germline, CDR1 is ENHRY and CDR2 is SYGVKD. Trimming took off 4 bases at V and 4 bases at J, with 19 bases between the two ends. The CDR3 nucleotides read TGTGCCATCAGTGCTGTCTCGAGGGGAACTATCTATGGCTACACCTTC. Its translation is CAISAVSRGTIYGYTF.

The genes are TRBV19 and TRBJ2-1; 11 bases are a match to TRBD2. The CDR3 runs to 15 residues. Trimming removed 6 bases from V and 6 bases from J; junction bases left unmatched: 7. Germline loops: CDR1 LNHDA, CDR2 SQIVND (reference sequence). The CDR3 DNA reads as TGTGCCAGTAGCCCCCGACTAGCGGGATTCAATGAGCAGTTCTTC. This gives the protein CASSPRLAGFNEQFF.

The CDR3 region is CASSADALDYGYTF. The DNA of the CDR3 is TGTGCCAGCAGCGCGGACGCACTCGACTATGGCTACACCTTC. V and J are TRBV9 and TRBJ1-2; unclear D gene. Trimming shortened V by 3 bases and J by 3 bases, and 12 bases separated the two germline ends. This CDR3 is 14 amino acids long. Germline CDR1 reads SGDLS; CDR2 reads YYNGEE.

The V call is TRBV30, the J call TRBJ2-7; D may be TRBD1 (6 bases). The CDR3 has 11 amino acids. V lost 0 bases and J lost 10, with 10 bases in between. The germline gives CDR1 GTSNPN, CDR2 SVGIG (reference sequence). The CDR3 DNA reads TGTGCCTGGAGTGTTCGGACAGACCAGTACTTC. It translates to CAWSVRTDQYF.

The rearrangement joins TRBV30 to TRBJ2-6; perhaps TRBD1 as D (7 bases). V was shortened by 0 bases and J by 1 base, with 16 bases between the two germline ends. There are 18 residues in the CDR3. Germline CDR1 GTSNPN, CDR2 SVGIG (reference sequence). CDR3 bases: TGTGCCTGGAGTGTACTAGGAGGGGGCTCGTCTGGGGCCAACGTCCTGACTTTC. The encoded protein is CAWSVLGGGSSGANVLTF. Looking up the rest from reference TRBV30 and TRBJ2-6 gives the full variable domain: SQTIHQWPATLVQPVGSPLSLECTVEGTSNPNLYWYRQAAGRGLQLLFYSVGIGQISSEVPQNLSASRPQDRQFILSSKKLLLSDSGFYLCAWSVLGGGSSGANVLTFGAGSRLTVL.

V usage is TRBV4-3 and J usage is TRBJ1-2; TRBD1 aligns across 7 bases. The CDR3 sequence is 15 residues long. CDR1 and CDR2 from the germline V gene are LGHNA and YSLEER. With V trimmed by 1 base and J by 5 bases, 7 bases remained unmatched. For the CDR3, the DNA is TGCGCCAGCAGCCAAGGGTCAGGGGGGTCGTATGGCTACACCTTC. The encoded protein is CASSQGSGGSYGYTF.

The chain recombines TRBV4-2 with TRBJ2-5; 8 nucleotides line up with TRBD2. This CDR3 comprises 19 residues. The V gene end was trimmed by 4 bases and the J gene end by 1 base; junction bases not matched to a gene: 17. Germline loops: CDR1 LGHNA, CDR2 YNFKEQ. Here the CDR3 reads CASSPQGASGFPFQETQYF. DNA of the CDR3: TGTGCCAGCAGCCCCCAGGGAGCTAGCGGGTTTCCATTCCAAGAGACCCAGTACTTC.

V gene TRBV23-1 combines with J gene TRBJ2-5, with 7 bases fitting TRBD1. TRBV23-1 is assigned to the ORF class and has an uncertain function. V lost 6 bases to trimming and J lost 1 base; unmatched junction nucleotides: 2. The CDR3 spans 13 residues. DNA for the CDR3: TGCGCCAGCAGCGGGACAGCCCAAGAGACCCAGTACTTC. Its protein product is CASSGTAQETQYF.